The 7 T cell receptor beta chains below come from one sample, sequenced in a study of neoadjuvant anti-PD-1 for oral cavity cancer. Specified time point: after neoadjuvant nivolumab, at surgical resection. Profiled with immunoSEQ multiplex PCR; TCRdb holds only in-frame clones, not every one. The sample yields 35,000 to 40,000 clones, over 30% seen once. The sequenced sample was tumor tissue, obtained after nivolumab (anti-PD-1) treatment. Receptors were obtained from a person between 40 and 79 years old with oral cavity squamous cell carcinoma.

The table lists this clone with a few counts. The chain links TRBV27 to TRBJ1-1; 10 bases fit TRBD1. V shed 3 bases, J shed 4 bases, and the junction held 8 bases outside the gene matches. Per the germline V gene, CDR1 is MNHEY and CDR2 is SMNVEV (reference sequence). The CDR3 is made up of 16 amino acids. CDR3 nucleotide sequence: TGTGCCAGCAGTTTGACAGGGGGCTCCTGGGGCACTGAAGCTTTCTTT. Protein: CASSLTGGSWGTEAFF.

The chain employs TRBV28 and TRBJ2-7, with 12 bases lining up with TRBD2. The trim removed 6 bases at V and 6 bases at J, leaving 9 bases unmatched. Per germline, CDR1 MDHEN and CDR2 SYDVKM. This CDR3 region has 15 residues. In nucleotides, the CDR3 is TGTGCCAGCAGGCAACTAGCGGGAGGCGCCTCCGAGCAGTACTTC. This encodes CASRQLAGGASEQYF.

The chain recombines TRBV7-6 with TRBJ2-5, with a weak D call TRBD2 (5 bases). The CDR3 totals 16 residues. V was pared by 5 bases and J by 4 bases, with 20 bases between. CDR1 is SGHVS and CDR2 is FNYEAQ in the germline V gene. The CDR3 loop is CASSLRQPLGVETQYF. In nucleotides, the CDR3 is TGTGCCAGCAGCCTTCGCCAACCGTTGGGAGTAGAGACCCAGTACTTC.

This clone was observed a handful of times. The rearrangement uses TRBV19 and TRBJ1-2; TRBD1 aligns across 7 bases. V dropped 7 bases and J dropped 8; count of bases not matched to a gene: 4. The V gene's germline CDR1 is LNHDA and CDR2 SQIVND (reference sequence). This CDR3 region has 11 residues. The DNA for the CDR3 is TGTGCCAGTAACAGGGGTTCCGGCTACACCTTC. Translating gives CASNRGSGYTF.

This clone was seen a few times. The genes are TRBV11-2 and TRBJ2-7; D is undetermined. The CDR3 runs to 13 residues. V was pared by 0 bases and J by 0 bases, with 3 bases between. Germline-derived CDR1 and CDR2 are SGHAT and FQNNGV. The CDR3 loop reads CASSLDSSYEQYF. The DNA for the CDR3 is TGTGCCAGCAGCTTAGACAGCTCCTACGAGCAGTACTTC.

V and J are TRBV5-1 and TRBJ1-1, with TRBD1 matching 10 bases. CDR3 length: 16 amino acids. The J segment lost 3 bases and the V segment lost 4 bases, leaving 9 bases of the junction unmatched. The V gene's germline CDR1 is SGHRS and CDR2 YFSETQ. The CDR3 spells CASSAEGTGVDTEAFF. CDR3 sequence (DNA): TGCGCCAGCAGCGCCGAAGGGACAGGGGTTGACACTGAAGCTTTCTTT. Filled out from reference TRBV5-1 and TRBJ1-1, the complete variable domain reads KAGVTQTPRYLIKTRGQQVTLSCSPISGHRSVSWYQQTPGQGLQFLFEYFSETQRNKGNFPGRFSGRQFSNSRSEMNVSTLELGDSALYLCASSAEGTGVDTEAFFGQGTRLTVV.

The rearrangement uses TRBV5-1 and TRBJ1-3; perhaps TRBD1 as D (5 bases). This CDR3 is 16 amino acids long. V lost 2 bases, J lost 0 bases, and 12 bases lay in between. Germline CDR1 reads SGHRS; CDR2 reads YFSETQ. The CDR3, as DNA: TGCGCCAGCAGCTTCAGCAACGACAGCTCTGGAAACACCATATATTTT. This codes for CASSFSNDSSGNTIYF.